This T cell receptor beta chain was sequenced in a study of T cells in Graves' hyperthyroidism and ophthalmopathy. This clonotype was recorded many times. Antigen: not known. Each person with ophthalmopathy scored at least 3 on the Clinical Activity Score, reached NOSPECS grade 4 or higher, and had been ill under 3 months. Broader study findings: Researchers found most expanded thyroid clonotypes above 0.001 in blood as well. The model's output predicted ophthalmopathy at a median of around 7 months prior to onset.

From RNA transcripts, TCR beta CDR3 regions were amplified. TCR CDR3 regions were first amplified by RT-PCR with HTBI primers. From the multiplex PCR reads, TCRdb called clonotypes with MiXCR, one entry per CDR3 protein. This repertoire shows fewer than 650,000 distinct CDR3 sequences, 12% to 15% found once; its top ten account for roughly 7%. Germline V CDR1 and CDR2: SGHRS, YFSETQ. After removal of 0 bases from V and 3 bases from J, the junction contained 5 bases not matched to a gene. This CDR3 has 16 residues. This clonotype was sampled from a young woman with Graves' ophthalmopathy. The sequenced sample consisted of blood. The chain links TRBV5-1 to TRBJ2-1, with 8 positions matching TRBD2. CDR3 in amino acids: CASSLVTGLDYNEQFF. CDR3 nucleotides: TGCGCCAGCAGCTTGGTTACGGGACTAGACTACAATGAGCAGTTCTTC.